The entry below gives a single T cell receptor beta chain sequence along with its context. This record comes from a study of patients and donors after allogeneic stem cell transplantation. From the RT-PCR reads, TCRdb called clonotypes with MiXCR, one entry per CDR3 protein. The sample lists about 400,000 distinct CDR3 sequences; under 20% were seen once. CDR1 and CDR2 from the germline V gene are MNHEY and SVGAGI. The CDR3 spans 15 residues. V lost 0 bases and J lost 5, with 13 bases in between. The V and J genes are TRBV6-5 and TRBJ2-5; D assignment may be TRBD1 or TRBD2 (5 bases each). This TCR came from a human donor who was either an allogeneic HSCT recipient or a stem cell or donor lymphocyte infusion donor (not recorded which). It is not recorded whose cells these are; they may come from a transplant donor. The sequenced sample was blood, either unsorted or a sorted T cell fraction (not recorded which). The CDR3 DNA reads as TGTGCCAGCAGTTACTCGAGGGGCAGAAGGGAGACCCAGTACTTC. Protein sequence: CASSYSRGRRETQYF.